This is a list of T cell receptor beta chains from one sample in a study of blood T cell repertoires in COVID-19. TCRdb's table, derived via immunoSEQ multiplex PCR, lists solely in-frame clones and lacks some. The sample carries about 480,000 clones, around 89% recorded once. Material for sequencing was PBMCs or T cells enriched from blood (not recorded which). These TCRs come from a woman in her 40s who had recovered from COVID-19. CDR3s include the opening cysteine and the closing phenylalanine or tryptophan. The D gene is left open where the match is weak.

V,D,length,J,CDR3
TRBV27,NA,15,TRBJ1-1,CASSYSLLMDTEAFF
TRBV5-4,NA,13,TRBJ1-2,CASSLDRASSYTF
TRBV14,TRBD2,18,TRBJ2-2,CASSQLGLAGGLTGELFF
TRBV19,TRBD1,16,TRBJ1-2,CASSIGTGKFDYGYTF
TRBV9,NA,13,TRBJ1-1,CASTAGRDTEAFF
TRBV19,NA,15,TRBJ2-7,CASSIDRSDGYEQYF
TRBV11-3,NA,12,TRBJ2-7,CASSLAPNEQYF
TRBV19,NA,14,TRBJ2-1,CASSPRGSVNEQFF
TRBV19,NA,13,TRBJ1-5,CASRLGRNQPQHF
TRBV30,TRBD1,12,TRBJ1-6,CAWDRGGSPLHF
TRBV6-5,NA,15,TRBJ1-4,CASSYSGVTNEKLFF
TRBV5-1,TRBD2,16,TRBJ2-1,CASSYGLAQGRNEQFF
TRBV28,NA,15,TRBJ1-3,CATKRTWTAGNTIYF
TRBV10-2,TRBD1,15,TRBJ1-1,CASGDRGRGNTEAFF
TRBV11-3,NA,19,TRBJ2-1,CASSPLYMGGLGLYNEQFF
TRBV19,NA,13,TRBJ2-5,CASSTGARETQYF
TRBV6-5,TRBD1,15,TRBJ1-2,CASSYSRQGVGGYTF
TRBV24-1,TRBD1,12,TRBJ1-5,CATGQGEQPQHF
TRBV11-2,TRBD2,17,TRBJ2-7,CASSFTGQRGVFYEQYF
TRBV10-3,TRBD1,13,TRBJ1-1,CGGKGALNTEAFF
TRBV18,NA,14,TRBJ2-5,CASSPTTGEETQYF
TRBV4-3,NA,14,TRBJ2-7,CASSQEPQGHEQYF
TRBV19,NA,13,TRBJ1-1,CASSTPPRTEAFF
TRBV7-2,TRBD1,15,TRBJ1-6,CASSGQTGLNSPLHF
TRBV19,NA,14,TRBJ1-3,CASSFQGAGNTIYF
TRBV2,NA,16,TRBJ1-2,CASRSHGAGGNYGYTF